One and the same sample provided the 6 T cell receptor beta chains below, sequenced in a study of blood T cell repertoires in COVID-19. Produced via immunoSEQ multiplex PCR; TCRdb's table is partial and in-frame only. The sample yields roughly 130,000 clones, about four fifths seen once. Sequencing was performed on PBMCs or T cells enriched from blood (not recorded which). Receptor source: a man aged 35 to 55 with acute COVID-19.

V gene TRBV4-1 combines with J gene TRBJ1-5; TRBD1 matches 7 bases. J gave up 9 bases and V 2 bases, and 10 bases lay outside the gene matches. This CDR3 is 15 amino acids long. In germline, CDR1 is MGHRA, CDR2 YSYEKL. CDR3 sequence (DNA): TGCGCCAGCAGCCAACGGGAGACAGGGCCCCGGCCCCAGCATTTT. Protein product: CASSQRETGPRPQHF.

The rearrangement joins TRBV2 to TRBJ2-1, with TRBD1 matching over 8 bases. The CDR3 runs to 16 residues. CDR1 is SNHLY and CDR2 is FYNNEI in the germline V gene. V gave up 6 bases and J gave up 5 bases; unmatched junction bases: 12. CDR3 in DNA: TGTGCCAGCAGCGGACAGGGAGGACGGGACCACAATGAGCAGTTCTTC. As protein: CASSGQGGRDHNEQFF.

The chain links TRBV10-3 to TRBJ2-1; D is ambiguous. The CDR3 totals 15 residues. Trimming pared 9 bases from V and 4 bases from J, leaving 19 bases between. Germline V CDR1 and CDR2: ENHRY, SYGVKD. CDR3 protein: CAIATYVNGYNEQFF. DNA of the CDR3: TGTGCCATAGCGACCTACGTCAACGGGTACAATGAGCAGTTCTTC.

CDR3 sequence: CASSDLAGGPRIEQFF. The CDR3 nucleotides read TGCGCCAGCAGTGACCTAGCGGGAGGGCCTCGGATTGAGCAGTTCTTC. The genes are TRBV10-1 and TRBJ2-1, with 12 nucleotides matching TRBD2. Germline loops: CDR1 WNHNN, CDR2 SYGVQD (reference sequence). The V and J ends lost 3 bases and 9 bases, in that order; junction bases with no gene match: 9. This CDR3 spans 16 amino acids.

The J gene is TRBJ2-2, the V gene TRBV25-1; D is uncertain. Germline CDR1 and CDR2: MGHDK and SYGVNS. Trimming cost V 8 bases and J 3 bases, with 13 bases left between them. The CDR3 sequence is 14 residues long. The CDR3, as DNA: TGTGCCAGCCGAAGATCCCGGTACACCGGGGAGCTGTTTTTT. This codes for CASRRSRYTGELFF.

V and J are TRBV7-9 and TRBJ1-4, with TRBD1 matching 8 bases. Germline CDR1 reads SEHNR; CDR2 reads FQNEAQ (reference sequence). The CDR3 consists of 15 residues. V lost 5 bases to trimming and J lost 7 bases; unmatched junction nucleotides: 9. CDR3 residues: CASSTRQGLREKLFF. The CDR3 DNA reads TGTGCCAGCAGCACGAGACAGGGGTTGCGTGAAAAACTGTTTTTT.